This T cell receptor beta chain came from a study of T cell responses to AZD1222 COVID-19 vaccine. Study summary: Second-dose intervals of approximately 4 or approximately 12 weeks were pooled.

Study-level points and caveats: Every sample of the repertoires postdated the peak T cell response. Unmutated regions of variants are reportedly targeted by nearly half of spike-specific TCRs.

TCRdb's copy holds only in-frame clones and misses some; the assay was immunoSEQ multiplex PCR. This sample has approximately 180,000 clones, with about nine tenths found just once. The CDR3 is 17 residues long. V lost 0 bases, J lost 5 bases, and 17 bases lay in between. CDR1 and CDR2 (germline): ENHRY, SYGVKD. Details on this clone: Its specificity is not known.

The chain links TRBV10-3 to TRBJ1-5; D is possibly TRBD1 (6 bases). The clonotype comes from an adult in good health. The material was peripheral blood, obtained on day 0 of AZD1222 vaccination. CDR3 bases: TGTGCCATCAGTGAGTCCGGGGGGCGCAGATATGATCAGCCCCAGCATTTT. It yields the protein CAISESGGRRYDQPQHF.